Listed below are T cell receptor beta chains from one sample, sequenced in a study of neurological immune-mediated disorders. TCRdb redid the calling of the 5' RACE reads with MiXCR, one entry per CDR3 protein. The sample holds about 51,000 distinct CDR3 sequences; 16% are singletons and the top ten take roughly 4.4%. What was sequenced was PBMCs. The receptors derive from a man aged 60-69 years in good health. Each CDR3 is given with its conserved first and last residue. Each record gives: V gene, clone size, J gene, D gene, CDR3 DNA, CDR3 protein. D genes are given only for firm matches. A clone size is listed for some rows: how often the clone was seen (once, few, many), or a class if it is expanded.

V gene: TRBV20-1; clone size: many; J gene: TRBJ2-5; D gene: NA; CDR3 DNA: TGCAGTGCTAGGGAGGAAGGGACAAGGACCCAGTACTTC; CDR3 protein: CSAREEGTRTQYF
V gene: TRBV7-2; clone size: NA; J gene: TRBJ1-6; D gene: NA; CDR3 DNA: TGTGCCAGCAGCTCTCGGACAGTGGACTCACCCCTCCACTTT; CDR3 protein: CASSSRTVDSPLHF
V gene: TRBV6-6; clone size: NA; J gene: TRBJ2-1; D gene: NA; CDR3 DNA: TGTGCCAGCAGCTCTCAGGGTATCTCCTACAATGAGCAGTTCTTC; CDR3 protein: CASSSQGISYNEQFF
V gene: TRBV4-3; clone size: NA; J gene: TRBJ2-7; D gene: NA; CDR3 DNA: TGCGCCAGCAGCCAAGATTACCTTGGGAACTCCTACGAGCAGTACTTC; CDR3 protein: CASSQDYLGNSYEQYF
V gene: TRBV5-1; clone size: many; J gene: TRBJ1-2; D gene: NA; CDR3 DNA: TGCGCCAGCAGCTTGGCCGTAGAATATGGCTACACCTTC; CDR3 protein: CASSLAVEYGYTF
V gene: TRBV5-5; clone size: many; J gene: TRBJ2-1; D gene: NA; CDR3 DNA: TGTGCCAGCAGCTTCAGGGGTGAAGGACTATACAATGAGCAGTTCTTC; CDR3 protein: CASSFRGEGLYNEQFF
V gene: TRBV7-3; clone size: many; J gene: TRBJ2-7; D gene: TRBD1; CDR3 DNA: TGTGCCAGCAGCCTAGATCGGGACAGCTACGAGCAGTACTTC; CDR3 protein: CASSLDRDSYEQYF
V gene: TRBV27; clone size: many; J gene: TRBJ2-2; D gene: NA; CDR3 DNA: TGTGCCAGCAGAATAGGGGTGAACACCGGGGAGCTGTTTTTT; CDR3 protein: CASRIGVNTGELFF
V gene: TRBV5-8; clone size: many; J gene: TRBJ2-3; D gene: TRBD2; CDR3 DNA: TGTGCCAGCAGCTTGGGGCCGGGACTAGCGACAGATACGCAGTATTTT; CDR3 protein: CASSLGPGLATDTQYF
V gene: TRBV20-1; clone size: NA; J gene: TRBJ1-1; D gene: NA; CDR3 DNA: TGCAGTGCTAGAGCAAAAAGGGCCACAGATCGGGAAGCTTTATTT; CDR3 protein: CSARAKRATDREALF
V gene: TRBV10-3; clone size: many; J gene: TRBJ1-3; D gene: NA; CDR3 DNA: TGTGCCATCAGTGAGCCCGGGAGCGGAAACACCATATATTTT; CDR3 protein: CAISEPGSGNTIYF
V gene: TRBV25-1; clone size: many; J gene: TRBJ2-3; D gene: TRBD2; CDR3 DNA: TGTGCCAGCAGTGATACGGGAGGATGGGCAGATACGCAGTATTTT; CDR3 protein: CASSDTGGWADTQYF
V gene: TRBV9; clone size: many; J gene: TRBJ2-3; D gene: TRBD1; CDR3 DNA: TGTGCCAGCAGCGAAACCGGGACAGGGTATCCAGATACGCAGTATTTT; CDR3 protein: CASSETGTGYPDTQYF
V gene: TRBV5-4; clone size: many; J gene: TRBJ1-2; D gene: NA; CDR3 DNA: TGTGCCAGCAGAAAACCCCGGGACGGCCCCTATGGCTACACCTTC; CDR3 protein: CASRKPRDGPYGYTF
V gene: TRBV28; clone size: many; J gene: TRBJ1-5; D gene: NA; CDR3 DNA: TGTGCCAGCAGTTTCTGGGACAATAGCAATCAGCCCCAGCATTTT; CDR3 protein: CASSFWDNSNQPQHF
V gene: TRBV28; clone size: many; J gene: TRBJ2-3; D gene: NA; CDR3 DNA: TGTGCCAGCAGTCCCCGGATGGGACGCACAGATACGCAGTATTTT; CDR3 protein: CASSPRMGRTDTQYF
V gene: TRBV2; clone size: NA; J gene: TRBJ2-2; D gene: NA; CDR3 DNA: TGTGCCAGCAGTGCTATACAGGGCTCCGCCGGGGAGCTGTTTTTT; CDR3 protein: CASSAIQGSAGELFF
V gene: TRBV14; clone size: many; J gene: TRBJ1-1; D gene: NA; CDR3 DNA: TGTGCCAGCAGCCCCGGGTGGGGAACCACTGAAGCTTTCTTT; CDR3 protein: CASSPGWGTTEAFF
V gene: TRBV7-2; clone size: many; J gene: TRBJ1-3; D gene: NA; CDR3 DNA: TGTGCCAGCAGCGTCGGGTTGTCTGGAAACACCATATATTTT; CDR3 protein: CASSVGLSGNTIYF
V gene: TRBV7-2; clone size: many; J gene: TRBJ1-2; D gene: NA; CDR3 DNA: TGTGCCAGCAGCTTAGGACGCCTTAGGGGGAACTATGGCTACACCTTC; CDR3 protein: CASSLGRLRGNYGYTF
V gene: TRBV7-2; clone size: NA; J gene: TRBJ2-3; D gene: NA; CDR3 DNA: TGTGCCAGCAGCGAGGGAGCGAATACGCAGTATTTT; CDR3 protein: CASSEGANTQYF
V gene: TRBV5-1; clone size: NA; J gene: TRBJ2-7; D gene: NA; CDR3 DNA: TGCGCCAGCAGCTTCCTCCGGGACTCCTCCTACGAGCAGTACTTC; CDR3 protein: CASSFLRDSSYEQYF
V gene: TRBV5-5; clone size: medium-sized; J gene: TRBJ1-2; D gene: NA; CDR3 DNA: TGTGCCAGCAGCGCCGTCGGGGGCTACTATGGCTACACCTTC; CDR3 protein: CASSAVGGYYGYTF
V gene: TRBV9; clone size: many; J gene: TRBJ1-1; D gene: NA; CDR3 DNA: TGTGCCAGCAGTTATACAGTGAACACTGAAGCTTTCTTT; CDR3 protein: CASSYTVNTEAFF
V gene: TRBV29-1; clone size: many; J gene: TRBJ2-3; D gene: TRBD2; CDR3 DNA: TGCAGCGCGACTAGCGGGTCGGATACGCAGTATTTT; CDR3 protein: CSATSGSDTQYF
V gene: TRBV4-1; clone size: once; J gene: TRBJ2-7; D gene: TRBD2; CDR3 DNA: TGCGCCAGCAGCCCGGGACCAGCGGGGACCTCCTACGAGCAGTACTTC; CDR3 protein: CASSPGPAGTSYEQYF
V gene: TRBV21-1; clone size: NA; J gene: TRBJ2-1; D gene: NA; CDR3 DNA: TGTGCCAGACCGGATCCCTACAATGAGCAGTTCTTC; CDR3 protein: CARPDPYNEQFF
V gene: TRBV27; clone size: many; J gene: TRBJ2-1; D gene: NA; CDR3 DNA: TGTGCCAGCAGTCTCCTAGAATCGTATGAGCAGTTCTTC; CDR3 protein: CASSLLESYEQFF
V gene: TRBV10-3; clone size: many; J gene: TRBJ1-2; D gene: NA; CDR3 DNA: TGTGCCATCAACCCGGGCGTTAGGTATGGCTACACCTTC; CDR3 protein: CAINPGVRYGYTF
V gene: TRBV7-6; clone size: NA; J gene: TRBJ2-5; D gene: NA; CDR3 DNA: TGTGTCAGCAGCCCTGGTACCTCGAGGGCCCAGTACTTC; CDR3 protein: CVSSPGTSRAQYF
V gene: TRBV20-1; clone size: many; J gene: TRBJ1-2; D gene: NA; CDR3 DNA: TGCAGTGCTCGAGGGGCACTCGCTAACTATGGCTACACCTTC; CDR3 protein: CSARGALANYGYTF
V gene: TRBV6-6; clone size: many; J gene: TRBJ2-3; D gene: NA; CDR3 DNA: TGTGCCAGCAGTATAACAGACGGACGGACCACTTCCACAGATACGCAGTATTTT; CDR3 protein: CASSITDGRTTSTDTQYF
V gene: TRBV20-1; clone size: many; J gene: TRBJ1-1; D gene: NA; CDR3 DNA: TGCAGTGCTAGACTTCTCGTCAGGGGATCTGAAGCTTTCTTT; CDR3 protein: CSARLLVRGSEAFF
V gene: TRBV20-1; clone size: once; J gene: TRBJ2-2; D gene: NA; CDR3 DNA: TGCAGTGCTAGAATCGGGGGTAACACCGGGGAGCTGTTTTTT; CDR3 protein: CSARIGGNTGELFF
V gene: TRBV9; clone size: many; J gene: TRBJ2-2; D gene: TRBD1; CDR3 DNA: TGTGCCAGCAGCTCCCCCACGGGACAGCAAACCGGGGAGCTGTTTTTT; CDR3 protein: CASSSPTGQQTGELFF
V gene: TRBV7-9; clone size: NA; J gene: TRBJ2-1; D gene: TRBD2; CDR3 DNA: TGTGCCAGCCGCTTTCGGGGACTAGCGTGGTCCCTCAATGAGCAGTTCTTC; CDR3 protein: CASRFRGLAWSLNEQFF
V gene: TRBV20-1; clone size: many; J gene: TRBJ1-2; D gene: NA; CDR3 DNA: TGCAGTGTCGTGGGGGACCCTAAAAACTATGGCTACACCTTC; CDR3 protein: CSVVGDPKNYGYTF
V gene: TRBV3-1; clone size: few; J gene: TRBJ2-7; D gene: NA; CDR3 DNA: TGTGCCAGCAGTACCAGCGGACTCGCCTACGAGCAGTACTTC; CDR3 protein: CASSTSGLAYEQYF
V gene: TRBV27; clone size: many; J gene: TRBJ2-3; D gene: TRBD2; CDR3 DNA: TGTGCCAGCGGATGGGCTAGCGGGAGCGTAACAGATACGCAGTATTTT; CDR3 protein: CASGWASGSVTDTQYF
V gene: TRBV7-9; clone size: few; J gene: TRBJ1-4; D gene: NA; CDR3 DNA: TGTGCCAGCAGCCCCCGGACCGGGAATAATGAAAAACTGTTTTTT; CDR3 protein: CASSPRTGNNEKLFF